These T cell receptor beta chains were read from a single sample in a study of cytomegalovirus exposure and HLA in healthy donors. The table came from immunoSEQ multiplex PCR; TCRdb's copy has only in-frame clones and leaves some out. The sample carries some 200,000 clones, about 70% recorded once. Sequenced sample: PBMCs. These receptors all stem from a man aged 35-49 years in good health and CMV-seropositive. The CDR3 runs from the conserved cysteine through the conserved F or W. Each record gives: CDR3 DNA, CDR3 protein, clone size, V gene, D gene, J gene. D genes are given only for firm matches. Not all rows give a size; the values are once, few, many and, for expanded clones, a class.

CDR3nt: TGTGCCAGCATATCGGGGAGGGGGTACACTGAAGCTTTCTTT
CDR3aa: CASISGRGYTEAFF
abundance: few
v_gene: TRBV2
d_gene: NA
j_gene: TRBJ1-1

CDR3nt: TGCGCCAGCAGCTTGGCCAGGGAGAACACTGAAGCTTTCTTT
CDR3aa: CASSLARENTEAFF
abundance: NA
v_gene: TRBV5-1
d_gene: NA
j_gene: TRBJ1-1

CDR3nt: TGTGCCAGCAGACTCTCCCTCGCAAATTCACCCCTCCACTTT
CDR3aa: CASRLSLANSPLHF
abundance: NA
v_gene: TRBV28
d_gene: NA
j_gene: TRBJ1-6

CDR3nt: TGCGCCAGCAGCTTGGCGTTGAGGGGGCGCACAGATACGCAGTATTTT
CDR3aa: CASSLALRGRTDTQYF
abundance: NA
v_gene: TRBV5-1
d_gene: TRBD1
j_gene: TRBJ2-3

CDR3nt: TGTTCCAGCAGCGACGGAGGCCAGCCCCAGCATTTT
CDR3aa: CSSSDGGQPQHF
abundance: NA
v_gene: TRBV7-9
d_gene: NA
j_gene: TRBJ1-5

CDR3nt: TGTGCCAGCAGGGGACAGGGGGCCCCCTACGAGCAGTACTTC
CDR3aa: CASRGQGAPYEQYF
abundance: NA
v_gene: TRBV28
d_gene: TRBD1
j_gene: TRBJ2-7

CDR3nt: TGTGCCAGCAGCTTGGCCGAGGTCAGGGTCGAGACCCAGTACTTC
CDR3aa: CASSLAEVRVETQYF
abundance: NA
v_gene: TRBV5-5
d_gene: NA
j_gene: TRBJ2-5

CDR3nt: TGTGCCAGCAGCAAGAGGGGGGAGGGCTCCGGGGAGCTGTTTTTT
CDR3aa: CASSKRGEGSGELFF
abundance: NA
v_gene: TRBV9
d_gene: NA
j_gene: TRBJ2-2

CDR3nt: TGTGCCAGCAGCCCCCTGGGGACTAGAGGAACCAAAAACATTCAGTACTTC
CDR3aa: CASSPLGTRGTKNIQYF
abundance: NA
v_gene: TRBV21-1
d_gene: NA
j_gene: TRBJ2-4

CDR3nt: TGTGCCAGCAATGAGGTACAGGGCGGCTACACCTTC
CDR3aa: CASNEVQGGYTF
abundance: NA
v_gene: TRBV28
d_gene: NA
j_gene: TRBJ1-2

CDR3nt: TGTGCCAGCAGTTACGCAGGGGCGGCTAAGACTGAAGCTTTCTTT
CDR3aa: CASSYAGAAKTEAFF
abundance: NA
v_gene: TRBV6-6
d_gene: NA
j_gene: TRBJ1-1

CDR3nt: TGTGCCAGCAGCTTCGGACAGGGGGCCTACAATGAGCAGTTCTTC
CDR3aa: CASSFGQGAYNEQFF
abundance: NA
v_gene: TRBV7-2
d_gene: TRBD1
j_gene: TRBJ2-1

CDR3nt: TGTGCCAGCAGTCCGTCGGGACTGGGGGGCTACACCTTC
CDR3aa: CASSPSGLGGYTF
abundance: NA
v_gene: TRBV27
d_gene: NA
j_gene: TRBJ1-2

CDR3nt: TGCGCCAGCAGCTTTCAACAGAACACTGAAGCTTTCTTT
CDR3aa: CASSFQQNTEAFF
abundance: NA
v_gene: TRBV5-1
d_gene: NA
j_gene: TRBJ1-1

CDR3nt: TGTGCCAGCAGTGAAGCGCGGGCAGGGGGTAATTCACCCCTCCACTTT
CDR3aa: CASSEARAGGNSPLHF
abundance: few
v_gene: TRBV2
d_gene: TRBD1
j_gene: TRBJ1-6

CDR3nt: TGTGCCATCAGTGAGTCTTATTCCGGGGAGCTGTTTTTT
CDR3aa: CAISESYSGELFF
abundance: NA
v_gene: TRBV10-3
d_gene: NA
j_gene: TRBJ2-2

CDR3nt: TGTGCCAGCAGCATCCGGACAGGAACTAATTCACCCCTCCACTTT
CDR3aa: CASSIRTGTNSPLHF
abundance: NA
v_gene: TRBV5-4
d_gene: TRBD1
j_gene: TRBJ1-6

CDR3nt: TGTGCCAGCAGCCAGGGGGCGGCTTACTTCACTGAAGCTTTCTTT
CDR3aa: CASSQGAAYFTEAFF
abundance: NA
v_gene: TRBV7-9
d_gene: TRBD1
j_gene: TRBJ1-1

CDR3nt: TGTGCCAGCAGCAGAGGGGGGGGCCCGCACTATGGCTACACCTTC
CDR3aa: CASSRGGGPHYGYTF
abundance: once
v_gene: TRBV28
d_gene: NA
j_gene: TRBJ1-2

CDR3nt: TGTGCCAGCAGTTTGGCAGCAGGGGACGAGCAGTACTTC
CDR3aa: CASSLAAGDEQYF
abundance: NA
v_gene: TRBV6-5
d_gene: NA
j_gene: TRBJ2-7

CDR3nt: TGTGCCAGCAGTCCGGGATTCTCCTACGAGCAGTACTTC
CDR3aa: CASSPGFSYEQYF
abundance: NA
v_gene: TRBV28
d_gene: NA
j_gene: TRBJ2-7

CDR3nt: TGCGCCAGCAGCCTGCGACAGGGTGCGTTACGTGGCTACACCTTC
CDR3aa: CASSLRQGALRGYTF
abundance: few
v_gene: TRBV4-1
d_gene: TRBD1
j_gene: TRBJ1-2

CDR3nt: TGTGCCAGCAGTTATGGGACAGGGGACAACACCGGGGAGCTGTTTTTT
CDR3aa: CASSYGTGDNTGELFF
abundance: NA
v_gene: TRBV6-5
d_gene: TRBD1
j_gene: TRBJ2-2

CDR3nt: TGTGCCATCCAAGCAGGGGCTGTAGAGACCCAGTACTTC
CDR3aa: CAIQAGAVETQYF
abundance: few
v_gene: TRBV10-3
d_gene: NA
j_gene: TRBJ2-5

CDR3nt: TGTGCCAGCTCACCCGCCAGGGGGCCCGGAAACACCATATATTTT
CDR3aa: CASSPARGPGNTIYF
abundance: once
v_gene: TRBV18
d_gene: TRBD1
j_gene: TRBJ1-3

CDR3nt: TGTGCCAGCAGTGAGACAGGGGCCGGCACTGAAGCTTTCTTT
CDR3aa: CASSETGAGTEAFF
abundance: few
v_gene: TRBV6-1
d_gene: TRBD1
j_gene: TRBJ1-1

CDR3nt: TGTGCCAGTAGTATAGCCGGGACAGGGAATCAAGAGACCCAGTACTTC
CDR3aa: CASSIAGTGNQETQYF
abundance: NA
v_gene: TRBV19
d_gene: TRBD1
j_gene: TRBJ2-5

CDR3nt: TGTGCCAGCAGCTACGGACAGGGGGGAGATACGCAGTATTTT
CDR3aa: CASSYGQGGDTQYF
abundance: NA
v_gene: TRBV11-3
d_gene: TRBD1
j_gene: TRBJ2-3

CDR3nt: TGTGCCAGCAGCTTGGTTGGGACTGGCGCAACTGGGGTCAGTGAGCAGTTCTTC
CDR3aa: CASSLVGTGATGVSEQFF
abundance: NA
v_gene: TRBV7-2
d_gene: NA
j_gene: TRBJ2-1

CDR3nt: TGCGCCAGCAGCCTTATCCCAGGGGGCGGCGAGACCCAGTACTTC
CDR3aa: CASSLIPGGGETQYF
abundance: NA
v_gene: TRBV5-1
d_gene: TRBD1
j_gene: TRBJ2-5

CDR3nt: TGTGCCAGCAGCCAAGGGGCCCACGAGCAGTACTTC
CDR3aa: CASSQGAHEQYF
abundance: NA
v_gene: TRBV14
d_gene: NA
j_gene: TRBJ2-7

CDR3nt: TGTGCCAGCAGACCCCCCGGAGGGCTGAACACTGAAGCTTTCTTT
CDR3aa: CASRPPGGLNTEAFF
abundance: few
v_gene: TRBV28
d_gene: NA
j_gene: TRBJ1-1

CDR3nt: TGTGCCAGCTCACCCATCCGGGACAGGCCGTACAATGAGCAGTTCTTC
CDR3aa: CASSPIRDRPYNEQFF
abundance: NA
v_gene: TRBV18
d_gene: TRBD1
j_gene: TRBJ2-1

CDR3nt: TGTGCCAGCAGTTTACTAGGCAGGGGATACGAGCAGTACTTC
CDR3aa: CASSLLGRGYEQYF
abundance: few
v_gene: TRBV27
d_gene: NA
j_gene: TRBJ2-7

CDR3nt: TGTGCCAGCAGCTTATTGGGGCCAACATCGGGTAATGAGCAGTTCTTC
CDR3aa: CASSLLGPTSGNEQFF
abundance: NA
v_gene: TRBV5-4
d_gene: NA
j_gene: TRBJ2-1

CDR3nt: TGTGCCAGCAGCGGGGACTCACGGTTAGGCTACACCTTC
CDR3aa: CASSGDSRLGYTF
abundance: NA
v_gene: TRBV28
d_gene: NA
j_gene: TRBJ1-2

CDR3nt: TGTGCCAGCAGTGCCGACAGGGCCGCAGATACGCAGTATTTT
CDR3aa: CASSADRAADTQYF
abundance: NA
v_gene: TRBV6-1
d_gene: TRBD1
j_gene: TRBJ2-3

CDR3nt: TGTGCCAGCAGTTTATTACTTGCGGGTCAGCCCCAGCATTTT
CDR3aa: CASSLLLAGQPQHF
abundance: NA
v_gene: TRBV28
d_gene: NA
j_gene: TRBJ1-5

CDR3nt: TGTGCCAGCGGCTCTAGCGGCACCGGGGAGCTGTTTTTT
CDR3aa: CASGSSGTGELFF
abundance: NA
v_gene: TRBV7-3
d_gene: TRBD2
j_gene: TRBJ2-2

CDR3nt: TGTGCCAGCAGTTTATCCATGGGCTGGGTCTATGGCTACACCTTC
CDR3aa: CASSLSMGWVYGYTF
abundance: NA
v_gene: TRBV27
d_gene: NA
j_gene: TRBJ1-2

CDR3nt: TGTGCCAGCACTGGAAGGGGGCGTACTGAAGCTTTCTTT
CDR3aa: CASTGRGRTEAFF
abundance: few
v_gene: TRBV2
d_gene: TRBD1
j_gene: TRBJ1-1

CDR3nt: TGTGCCAGCAGCTTAGTCAGGGGTCATCGGGAGCAGTACTTC
CDR3aa: CASSLVRGHREQYF
abundance: NA
v_gene: TRBV11-2
d_gene: NA
j_gene: TRBJ2-7

CDR3nt: TGCGCCAGCAAACAGGCGGCCAAGTCCTACGAGCAGTACTTC
CDR3aa: CASKQAAKSYEQYF
abundance: NA
v_gene: TRBV5-1
d_gene: NA
j_gene: TRBJ2-7

CDR3nt: TGTGCCAGCAGAAGTGGGACAGGGAACACCGGGGAGCTGTTTTTT
CDR3aa: CASRSGTGNTGELFF
abundance: few
v_gene: TRBV6-6
d_gene: TRBD1
j_gene: TRBJ2-2

CDR3nt: TGTGCCAGCTCACCGGGGGGTCAGCCCCAGCATTTT
CDR3aa: CASSPGGQPQHF
abundance: NA
v_gene: TRBV18
d_gene: NA
j_gene: TRBJ1-5

CDR3nt: TGTGCCAGCAGTTTCTCACAGGGAGACATTCAGTACTTC
CDR3aa: CASSFSQGDIQYF
abundance: NA
v_gene: TRBV7-9
d_gene: NA
j_gene: TRBJ2-4

CDR3nt: TGTGCCAGCAGCTTAGATCCGACAGGGGGCGTGGGCTACACCTTC
CDR3aa: CASSLDPTGGVGYTF
abundance: NA
v_gene: TRBV11-2
d_gene: TRBD1
j_gene: TRBJ1-2

CDR3nt: TGTGCCAGCAGCTTAGCACAGGGATTGTCTTACGAGCAGTACTTC
CDR3aa: CASSLAQGLSYEQYF
abundance: NA
v_gene: TRBV7-9
d_gene: NA
j_gene: TRBJ2-7

CDR3nt: TGTGCCAGCAGTTTATTGGCGGCCTACGAGCAGTACTTC
CDR3aa: CASSLLAAYEQYF
abundance: NA
v_gene: TRBV27
d_gene: NA
j_gene: TRBJ2-7

CDR3nt: TGTGCCAGCAGTTACTCGAGTCAGGGAGGAACTGAAGCTTTCTTT
CDR3aa: CASSYSSQGGTEAFF
abundance: few
v_gene: TRBV6-5
d_gene: NA
j_gene: TRBJ1-1

CDR3nt: TGTGCCAGCAGTTACTCGAGTCGAGGTACCACTGAAGCTTTCTTT
CDR3aa: CASSYSSRGTTEAFF
abundance: NA
v_gene: TRBV6-5
d_gene: NA
j_gene: TRBJ1-1

CDR3nt: TGTGCCAGTTCCGACTGGCCGAATGAGCAGTTCTTC
CDR3aa: CASSDWPNEQFF
abundance: NA
v_gene: TRBV19
d_gene: NA
j_gene: TRBJ2-1

CDR3nt: TGTGCCAGCAGTCCATTCAGGGCGAACACTGAAGCTTTCTTT
CDR3aa: CASSPFRANTEAFF
abundance: NA
v_gene: TRBV5-6
d_gene: NA
j_gene: TRBJ1-1

CDR3nt: TGTGCCAGCAGCCTAAACCCGGGAGAGATAATCAATGAGCAGTTCTTC
CDR3aa: CASSLNPGEIINEQFF
abundance: NA
v_gene: TRBV4-2
d_gene: NA
j_gene: TRBJ2-1